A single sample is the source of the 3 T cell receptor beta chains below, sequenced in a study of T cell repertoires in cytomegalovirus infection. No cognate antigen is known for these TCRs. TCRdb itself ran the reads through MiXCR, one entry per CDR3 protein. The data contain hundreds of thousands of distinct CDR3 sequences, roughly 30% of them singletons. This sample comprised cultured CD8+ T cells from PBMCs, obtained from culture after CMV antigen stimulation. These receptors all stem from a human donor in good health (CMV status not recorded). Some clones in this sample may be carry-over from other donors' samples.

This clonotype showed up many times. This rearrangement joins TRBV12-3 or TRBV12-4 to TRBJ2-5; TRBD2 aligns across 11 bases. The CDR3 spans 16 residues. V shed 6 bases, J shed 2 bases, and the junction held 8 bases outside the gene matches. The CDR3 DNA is TGTGCCAGCAGCAAATTACTAGCGGGGGTACAAGAGACCCAGTACTTC. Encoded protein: CASSKLLAGVQETQYF.

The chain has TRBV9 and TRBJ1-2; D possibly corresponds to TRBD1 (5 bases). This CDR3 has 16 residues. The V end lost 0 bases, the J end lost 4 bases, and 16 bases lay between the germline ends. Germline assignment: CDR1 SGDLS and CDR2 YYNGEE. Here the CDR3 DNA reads TGTGCCAGCAGCGTAGCGAATCAGGGTGTCGGCTATGGCTACACCTTC. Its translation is CASSVANQGVGYGYTF.

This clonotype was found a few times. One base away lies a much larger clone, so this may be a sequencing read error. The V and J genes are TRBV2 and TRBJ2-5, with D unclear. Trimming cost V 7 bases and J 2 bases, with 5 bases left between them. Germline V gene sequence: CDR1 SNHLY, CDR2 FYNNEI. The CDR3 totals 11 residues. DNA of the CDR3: TGTGCCAGCAACGAACAAGAGACCCAGTACTTC. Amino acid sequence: CASNEQETQYF.